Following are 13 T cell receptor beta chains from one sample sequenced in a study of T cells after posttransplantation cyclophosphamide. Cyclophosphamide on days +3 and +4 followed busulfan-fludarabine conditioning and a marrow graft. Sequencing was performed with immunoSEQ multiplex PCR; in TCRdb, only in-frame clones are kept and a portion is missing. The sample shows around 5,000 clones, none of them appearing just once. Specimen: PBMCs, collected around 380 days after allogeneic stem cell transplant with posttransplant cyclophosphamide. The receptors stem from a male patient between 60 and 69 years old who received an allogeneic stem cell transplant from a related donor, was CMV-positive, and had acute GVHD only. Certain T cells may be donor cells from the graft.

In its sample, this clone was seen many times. CDR3 DNA: TGTGCCAGCAGCCGGGTTGGACAGCCTAACACTGAAGCTTTCTTT. Its translation: CASSRVGQPNTEAFF. This sequence joins TRBV14 and TRBJ1-1; tentative D call: TRBD1 (6 bases). The CDR3 length is 15 residues. V dropped 4 bases and J dropped 2 bases, with 14 bases sitting between them. Germline values: CDR1 SGHDN, CDR2 FVKESK.

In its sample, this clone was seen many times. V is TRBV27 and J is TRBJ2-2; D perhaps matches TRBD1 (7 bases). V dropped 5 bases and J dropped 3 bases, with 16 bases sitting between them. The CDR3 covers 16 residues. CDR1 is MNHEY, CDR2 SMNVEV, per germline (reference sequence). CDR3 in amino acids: CASSPVQGGYTGELFF. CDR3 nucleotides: TGTGCCAGCAGTCCAGTCCAGGGGGGATACACCGGGGAGCTGTTTTTT.

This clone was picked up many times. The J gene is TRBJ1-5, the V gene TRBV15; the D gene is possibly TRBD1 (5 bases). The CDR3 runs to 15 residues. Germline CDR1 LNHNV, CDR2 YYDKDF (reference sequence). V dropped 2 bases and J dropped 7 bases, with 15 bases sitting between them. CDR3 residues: CATSRTGGVGQPQHF. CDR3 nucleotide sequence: TGTGCCACCAGCAGAACCGGGGGGGTGGGGCAGCCCCAGCATTTT.

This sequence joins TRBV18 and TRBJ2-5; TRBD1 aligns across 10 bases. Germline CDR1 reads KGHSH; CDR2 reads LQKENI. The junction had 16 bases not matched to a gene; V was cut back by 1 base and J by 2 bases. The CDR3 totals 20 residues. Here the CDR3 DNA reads TGTGCCAGCTCACCACAGTGGGGACAGGGGAAAGGGGGAAGACAAGAGACCCAGTACTTC. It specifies CASSPQWGQGKGGRQETQYF.

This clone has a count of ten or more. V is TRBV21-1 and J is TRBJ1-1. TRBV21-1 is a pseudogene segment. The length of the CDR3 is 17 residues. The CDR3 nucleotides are TGTGCCAGCACTAAAACAGGCTTGGGAGGTTGGAACACTGAAGCTTTCTTT. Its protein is CASTKTGLGGWNTEAFF.

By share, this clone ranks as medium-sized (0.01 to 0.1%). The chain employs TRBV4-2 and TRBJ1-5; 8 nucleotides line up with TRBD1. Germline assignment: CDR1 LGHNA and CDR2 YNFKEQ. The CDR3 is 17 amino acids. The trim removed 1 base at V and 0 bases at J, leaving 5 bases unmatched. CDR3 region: CASSQAGQGYSNQPQHF. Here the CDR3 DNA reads TGTGCCAGCAGCCAAGCTGGACAGGGCTATAGCAATCAGCCCCAGCATTTT.

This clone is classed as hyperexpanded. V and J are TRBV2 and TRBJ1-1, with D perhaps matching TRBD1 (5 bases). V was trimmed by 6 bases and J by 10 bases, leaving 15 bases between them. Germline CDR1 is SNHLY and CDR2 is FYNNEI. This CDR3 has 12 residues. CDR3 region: CASRQGGPGAFF. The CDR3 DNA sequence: TGTGCCAGCAGGCAGGGAGGCCCGGGAGCTTTCTTT.

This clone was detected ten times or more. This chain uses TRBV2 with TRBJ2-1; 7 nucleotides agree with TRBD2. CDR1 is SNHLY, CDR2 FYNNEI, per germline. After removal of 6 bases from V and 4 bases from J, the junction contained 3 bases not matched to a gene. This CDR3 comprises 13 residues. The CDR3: CASSSGTYNEQFF. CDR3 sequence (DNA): TGTGCCAGCAGCAGCGGGACTTACAATGAGCAGTTCTTC.

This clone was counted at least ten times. CDR3 in DNA: TGTGCCAGCAGCCTGTCCGCTGGGGGCGGGGGATACAATGAGCAGTTCTTC. This codes for CASSLSAGGGGYNEQFF. The chain links TRBV27 to TRBJ2-1; D is possibly TRBD2 (7 bases). In germline, CDR1 is MNHEY, CDR2 SMNVEV (reference sequence). The V end was cut by 6 bases, the J end by 4 bases, with 22 bases between. The CDR3 totals 17 residues.

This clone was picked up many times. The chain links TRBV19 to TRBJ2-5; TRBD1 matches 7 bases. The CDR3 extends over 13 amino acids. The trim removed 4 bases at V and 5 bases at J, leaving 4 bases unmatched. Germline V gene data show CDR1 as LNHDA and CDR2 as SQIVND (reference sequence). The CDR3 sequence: CASSTTGMETQYF. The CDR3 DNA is TGTGCCAGTAGTACGACAGGGATGGAGACCCAGTACTTC.

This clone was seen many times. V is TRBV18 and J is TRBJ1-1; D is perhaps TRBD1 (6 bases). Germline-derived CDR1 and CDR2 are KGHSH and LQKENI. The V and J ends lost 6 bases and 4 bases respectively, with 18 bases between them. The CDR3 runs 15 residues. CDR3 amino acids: CASSPGQGQGTEAFF. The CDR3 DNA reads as TGTGCCAGCTCGCCTGGCCAGGGGCAGGGCACTGAAGCTTTCTTT.

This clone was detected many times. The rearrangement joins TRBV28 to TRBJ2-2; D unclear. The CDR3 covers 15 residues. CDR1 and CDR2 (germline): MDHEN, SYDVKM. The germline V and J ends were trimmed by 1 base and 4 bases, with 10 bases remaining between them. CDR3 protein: CASSLFGSATGELFF. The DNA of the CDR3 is TGTGCCAGCAGTTTATTCGGGTCCGCCACCGGGGAGCTGTTTTTT.

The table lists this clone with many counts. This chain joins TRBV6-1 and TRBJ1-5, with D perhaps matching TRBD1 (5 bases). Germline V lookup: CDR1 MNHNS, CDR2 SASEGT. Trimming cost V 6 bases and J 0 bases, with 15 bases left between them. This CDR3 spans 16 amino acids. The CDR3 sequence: CASSEQEGYSNQPQHF. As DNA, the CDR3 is TGTGCCAGCAGCGAACAGGAGGGGTATAGCAATCAGCCCCAGCATTTT.